This T cell receptor beta chain was identified in a study of cytomegalovirus exposure and HLA in healthy donors. The donors were healthy bone marrow donors. Points from the study as a whole: Association of a missense DCLRE1C variant with TCR beta V- and J-gene trimming was reported in a later analysis. Analysis performed later showed TCR beta chains linked to HLA being more clonally expanded than equally common others. Indistinguishability led to the exclusion of some V segments, TRBV6-2 and TRBV6-3 included.

CDR1 is SGHVS and CDR2 is FQNEAQ in the germline V gene. This CDR3 is built from 15 residues. After removal of 3 bases from V and 3 bases from J, the junction contained 1 base not matched to a gene. Remarks on this clone: Its target is unknown.

The PCR contained 60 Vbeta and 13 Jbeta primers. The repertoire was sequenced with immunoSEQ multiplex PCR; TCRdb's copy has only in-frame clones and lacks some. The sample yields 130,000 to 150,000 clones, less than 85% seen once. Sequenced sample: PBMCs. The receptor was isolated from a man aged 35-49 years in good health and CMV-seropositive. The chain has TRBV7-8 and TRBJ2-3, with 12 bases identical to TRBD1. CDR3 bases: TGTGCCAGCAGCTTGGGACAGGGGGCAACAGATACGCAGTATTTT. As protein: CASSLGQGATDTQYF.